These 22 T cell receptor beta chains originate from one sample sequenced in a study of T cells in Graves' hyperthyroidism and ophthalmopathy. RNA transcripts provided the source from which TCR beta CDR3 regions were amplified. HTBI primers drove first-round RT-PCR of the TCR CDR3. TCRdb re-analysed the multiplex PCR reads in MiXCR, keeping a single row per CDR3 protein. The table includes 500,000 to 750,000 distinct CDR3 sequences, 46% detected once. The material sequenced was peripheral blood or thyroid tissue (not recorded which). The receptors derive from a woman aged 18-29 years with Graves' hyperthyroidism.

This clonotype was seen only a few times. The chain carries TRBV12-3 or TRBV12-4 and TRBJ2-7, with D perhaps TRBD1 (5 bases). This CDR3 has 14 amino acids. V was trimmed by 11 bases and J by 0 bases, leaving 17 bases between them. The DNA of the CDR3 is TGTGCCTACCCTTACACAGGACGCTCCTACGAGCAGTACTTC. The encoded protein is CAYPYTGRSYEQYF.

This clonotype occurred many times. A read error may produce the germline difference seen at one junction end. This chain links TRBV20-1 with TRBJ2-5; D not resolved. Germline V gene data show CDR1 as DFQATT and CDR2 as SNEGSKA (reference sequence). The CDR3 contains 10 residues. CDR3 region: CSAQREIQYF. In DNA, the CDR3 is TGCAGTGCTCAACGAGAGATCCAGTACTTC.

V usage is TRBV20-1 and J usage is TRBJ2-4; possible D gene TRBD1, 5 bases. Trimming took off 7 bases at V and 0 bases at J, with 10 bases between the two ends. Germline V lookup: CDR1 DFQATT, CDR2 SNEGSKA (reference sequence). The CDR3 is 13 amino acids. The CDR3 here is CSVSQVAKNIQYF. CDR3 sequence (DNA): TGCAGTGTTTCACAGGTAGCCAAAAACATTCAGTACTTC.

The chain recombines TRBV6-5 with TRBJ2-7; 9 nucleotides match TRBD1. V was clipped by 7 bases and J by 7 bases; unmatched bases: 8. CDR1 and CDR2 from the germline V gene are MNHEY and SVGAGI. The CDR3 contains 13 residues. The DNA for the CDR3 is TGTGCCAGCAAACCGGGTGGACAGGGGGAGCAGTACTTC. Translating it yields CASKPGGQGEQYF.

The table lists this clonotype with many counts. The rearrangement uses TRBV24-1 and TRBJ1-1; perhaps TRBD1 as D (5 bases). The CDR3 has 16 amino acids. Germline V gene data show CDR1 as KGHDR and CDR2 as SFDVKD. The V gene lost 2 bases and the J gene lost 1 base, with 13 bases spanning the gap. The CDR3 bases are TGTGCCACCAGTGATTCGGGGGTGAAGGGGAACACTGAAGCTTTCTTT. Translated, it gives CATSDSGVKGNTEAFF.

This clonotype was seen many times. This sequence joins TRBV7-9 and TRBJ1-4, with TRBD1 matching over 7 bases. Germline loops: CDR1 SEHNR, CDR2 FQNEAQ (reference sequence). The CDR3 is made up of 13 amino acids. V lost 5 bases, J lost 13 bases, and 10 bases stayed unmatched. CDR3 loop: CASSTTTGWGLFF. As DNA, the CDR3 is TGTGCCAGCAGCACGACGACAGGGTGGGGACTGTTTTTT.

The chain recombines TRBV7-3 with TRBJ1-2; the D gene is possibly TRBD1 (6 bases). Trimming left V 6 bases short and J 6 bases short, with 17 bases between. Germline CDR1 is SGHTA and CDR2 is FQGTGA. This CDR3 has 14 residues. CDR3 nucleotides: TGTGCCAGCAGTGAGGGGGGGGGGCGAGATGGCTACACCTTC. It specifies CASSEGGGRDGYTF. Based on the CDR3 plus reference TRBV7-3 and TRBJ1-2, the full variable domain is GAGVSQTPSNKVTEKGKYVELRCDPISGHTALYWYRQSLGQGPEFLIYFQGTGAADDSGLPNDRFFAVRPEGSVSTLKIQRTERGDSAVYLCASSEGGGRDGYTFGSGTRLTVV.

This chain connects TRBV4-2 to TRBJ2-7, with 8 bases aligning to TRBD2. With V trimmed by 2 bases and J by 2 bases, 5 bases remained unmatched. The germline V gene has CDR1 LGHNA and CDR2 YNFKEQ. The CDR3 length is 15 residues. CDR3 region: CASSQSPGLAYEQYF. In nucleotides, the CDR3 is TGTGCCAGCAGCCAAAGCCCGGGACTAGCCTACGAGCAGTACTTC.

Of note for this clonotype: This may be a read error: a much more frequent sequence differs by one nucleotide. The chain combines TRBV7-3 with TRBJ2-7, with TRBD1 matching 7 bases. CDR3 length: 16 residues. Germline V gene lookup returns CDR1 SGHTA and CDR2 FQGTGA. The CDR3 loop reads CASGLWDSEVDYEQYF. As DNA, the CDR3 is TGTGCCAGCGGCTTGTGGGACAGCGAAGTAGATTACGAGCAGTACTTC.

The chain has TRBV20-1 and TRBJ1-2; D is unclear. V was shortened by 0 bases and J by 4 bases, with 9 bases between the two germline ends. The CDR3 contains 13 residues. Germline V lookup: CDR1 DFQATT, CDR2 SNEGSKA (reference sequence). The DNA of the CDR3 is TGCAGTGCTAGAGAGGTAGGGATCTATGGCTACACCTTC. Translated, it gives CSAREVGIYGYTF.

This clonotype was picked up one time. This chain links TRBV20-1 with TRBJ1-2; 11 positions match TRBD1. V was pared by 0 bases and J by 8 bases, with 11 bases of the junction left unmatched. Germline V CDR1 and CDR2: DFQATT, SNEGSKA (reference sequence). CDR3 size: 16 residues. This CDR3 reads CSARDLGQGGSRGYTF. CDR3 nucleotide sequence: TGCAGTGCTAGAGATCTGGGACAGGGGGGATCGAGAGGCTACACCTTC.

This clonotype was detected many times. Written as DNA, the CDR3 is TGCAGTGCTAGTTCTGGGAGCCCGGGGGTACTGCAGGCCCAGTACTTC. Protein product: CSASSGSPGVLQAQYF. The gene calls are TRBV20-1 and TRBJ2-5; D possibly corresponds to TRBD2 (6 bases). Germline V gives CDR1 DFQATT, CDR2 SNEGSKA (reference sequence). Trimming removed 3 bases from V and 9 bases from J, with 26 bases in between. The CDR3 spans 16 residues.

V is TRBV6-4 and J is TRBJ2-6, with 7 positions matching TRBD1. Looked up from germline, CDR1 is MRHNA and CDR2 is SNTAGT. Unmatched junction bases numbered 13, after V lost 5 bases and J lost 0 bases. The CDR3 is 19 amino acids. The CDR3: CASSSGSGTAISGANVLTF. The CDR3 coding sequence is TGTGCCAGCAGTAGTGGGAGTGGGACAGCGATCTCTGGGGCCAACGTCCTGACTTTC.

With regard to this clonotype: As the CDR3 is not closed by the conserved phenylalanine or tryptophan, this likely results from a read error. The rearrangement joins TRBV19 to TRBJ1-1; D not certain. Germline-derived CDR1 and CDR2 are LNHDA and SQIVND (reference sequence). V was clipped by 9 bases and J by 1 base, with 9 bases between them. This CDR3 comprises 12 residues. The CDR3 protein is CASRPGNTEAFS. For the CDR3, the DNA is TGTGCCAGCAGACCGGGGAACACTGAAGCTTTCTCT.

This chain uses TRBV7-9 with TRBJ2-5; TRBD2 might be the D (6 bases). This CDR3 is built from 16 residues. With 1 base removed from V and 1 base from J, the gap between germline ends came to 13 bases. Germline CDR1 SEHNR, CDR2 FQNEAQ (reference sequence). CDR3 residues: CASSLDPSGSQETQYF. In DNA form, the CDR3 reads TGTGCCAGCAGCTTAGACCCGAGCGGGTCCCAAGAGACCCAGTACTTC.

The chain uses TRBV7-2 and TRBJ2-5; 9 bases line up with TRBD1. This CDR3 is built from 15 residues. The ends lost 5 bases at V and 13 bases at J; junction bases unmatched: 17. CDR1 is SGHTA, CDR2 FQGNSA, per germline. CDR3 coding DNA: TGTGCCAGCAGCATAGGGACAGGGAGGAATGAAAAACTGTACTTC. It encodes CASSIGTGRNEKLYF. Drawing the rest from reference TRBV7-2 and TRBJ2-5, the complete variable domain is GAGVSQSPSNKVTEKGKDVELRCDPISGHTALYWYRQSLGQGLEFLIYFQGNSAPDKSGLPSDRFSAERTGGSVSTLTIQRTQQEDSAVYLCASSIGTGRNEKLYFGPGTRLLVL.

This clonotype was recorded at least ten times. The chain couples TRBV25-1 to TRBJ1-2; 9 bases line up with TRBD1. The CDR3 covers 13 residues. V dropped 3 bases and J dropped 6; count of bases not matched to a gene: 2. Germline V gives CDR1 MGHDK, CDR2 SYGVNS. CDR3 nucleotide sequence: TGTGCCAGCAGTGAGGGGGACAGGGATGGCTACACCTTC. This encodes CASSEGDRDGYTF.

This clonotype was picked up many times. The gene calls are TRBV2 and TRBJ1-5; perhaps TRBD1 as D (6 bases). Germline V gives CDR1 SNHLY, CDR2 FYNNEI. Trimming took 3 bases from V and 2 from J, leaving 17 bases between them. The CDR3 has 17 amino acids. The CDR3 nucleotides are TGTGCCAGCAGTGATCTTCCGGGGGCGCGGGGCAATCAGCCCCAGCATTTT. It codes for CASSDLPGARGNQPQHF.

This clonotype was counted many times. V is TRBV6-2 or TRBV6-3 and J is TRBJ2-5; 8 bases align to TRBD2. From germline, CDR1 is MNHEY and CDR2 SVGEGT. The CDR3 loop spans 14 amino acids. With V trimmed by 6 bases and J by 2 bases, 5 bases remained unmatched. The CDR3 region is CASRIGRGQETQYF. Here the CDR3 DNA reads TGTGCCAGCAGGATCGGGAGGGGGCAAGAGACCCAGTACTTC.

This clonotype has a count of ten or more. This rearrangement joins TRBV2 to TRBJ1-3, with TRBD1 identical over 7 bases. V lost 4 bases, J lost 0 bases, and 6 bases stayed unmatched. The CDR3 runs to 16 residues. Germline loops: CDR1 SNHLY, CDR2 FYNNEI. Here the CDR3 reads CASSVRQGFSGNTIYF. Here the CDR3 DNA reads TGTGCCAGCAGTGTCCGACAGGGCTTCTCTGGAAACACCATATATTTT.

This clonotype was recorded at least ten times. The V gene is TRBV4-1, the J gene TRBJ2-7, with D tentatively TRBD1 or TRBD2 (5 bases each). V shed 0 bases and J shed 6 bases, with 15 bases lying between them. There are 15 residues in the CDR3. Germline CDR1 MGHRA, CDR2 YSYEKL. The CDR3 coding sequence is TGCGCCAGCAGCCAAGATAATCGGGGCCTCTCCGAGCAGTACTTC. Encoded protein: CASSQDNRGLSEQYF.

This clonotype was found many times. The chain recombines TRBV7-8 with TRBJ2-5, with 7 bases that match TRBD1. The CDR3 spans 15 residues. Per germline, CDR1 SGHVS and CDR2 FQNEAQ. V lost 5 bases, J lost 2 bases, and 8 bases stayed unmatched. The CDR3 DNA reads TGTGCCAGCAGCCTCTTTGACAGGGCTCAAGAGACCCAGTACTTC. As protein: CASSLFDRAQETQYF. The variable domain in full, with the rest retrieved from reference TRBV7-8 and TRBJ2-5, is GAGVSQSPRYKVAKRGQDVALRCDPISGHVSLFWYQQALGQGPEFLTYFQNEAQLDKSGLPSDRFFAERPEGSVSTLKIQRTQQEDSAVYLCASSLFDRAQETQYFGPGTRLLVL.